Reported below is one T cell receptor (beta chain). Its target is unknown. This sample stems from a study of shared clonotypes between healthy human individuals. Study-wide results and limits: Enrolling few donors narrowed the genetic and exposure-history diversity that was represented.

CD8 cells classed as naive were CD45RO-negative and positively selected for CCR7, excluding terminally differentiated effector memory CD45RA+ cells. TCRdb's table, derived via immunoSEQ multiplex PCR, lists solely in-frame clones and lacks some. The table lists some 2 million clones, approximately 95% of them singletons, with 1% to 1.5% in the top ten. CDR3 length: 17 residues. The ends lost 1 base at V and 1 base at J; junction bases unmatched: 3. The V gene's germline CDR1 is MNHEY and CDR2 SMNVEV (reference sequence). This chain connects TRBV27 to TRBJ2-3, with 12 nucleotides matching TRBD2. The sequenced material came from naive CD8+ T cells sorted from blood. The source is a man aged 18 to 30 in good health. The CDR3 DNA sequence: TGTGCCAGCAGTTTATTGACTAGCGGGAGAGGCACAGATACGCAGTATTTT. This codes for CASSLLTSGRGTDTQYF.